The clone carrying this T cell receptor beta chain was detected only once. The antigen is not known. The sample comes from a study of cytomegalovirus exposure and HLA in healthy donors. Across the whole study: As released early, the data held around 80 million unique TCRs from HLA-typed donors. Study-wide results and caveats: Cytomegalovirus association was listed for under 200 TCR beta chains. Upon later analysis, HLA-associated TCR beta chains proved more clonally expanded than other, equally common chains.

Primers: 60 Vbeta forward and 13 Jbeta reverse. Repertoires were generated with immunoSEQ multiplex PCR, while TCRdb's copy carries only in-frame clones and drops some. The sample has 95,000 to 150,000 clones, 66% seen once. V lost 6 bases and J 9 bases, leaving 17 bases between the germline ends. CDR1 MGHDK and CDR2 SYGVNS come from the germline V gene. The CDR3 has 13 amino acids. This TCR was sampled from a man younger than 35 in good health and CMV-seronegative. This chain connects TRBV25-1 to TRBJ1-1; D ambiguous. The specimen sequenced was PBMCs. The CDR3 coding sequence is TGTGCCAGCAGCCAGACCCCCCGGGGAAAAGCTTTCTTT. Translated: CASSQTPRGKAFF.